Below are 32 T cell receptor beta chains sequenced from a single sample in a study of CD8 T cells in ankylosing spondylitis. Notes on the study in general: Apparently characteristic of ankylosing spondylitis blood was a TCR beta motif (eight highly homologous variants).

Their target antigens are unknown. TCRdb called the 5' RACE reads again in MiXCR, with one record for every CDR3 protein. Of 400,000 to 450,000 distinct CDR3 sequences listed, roughly 17% are singletons. The specimen was blood, either unsorted or a sorted T cell fraction (not recorded which). These receptors came from a male donor with ankylosing spondylitis.

This clonotype was found a few times. This sequence joins TRBV18 and TRBJ2-3, with 8 bases identical to TRBD1. This CDR3 is built from 14 residues. V shed 4 bases, J shed 3 bases, and the junction held 3 bases outside the gene matches. Germline V gives CDR1 KGHSH, CDR2 LQKENI. The CDR3 protein is CASSRQGATDTQYF. DNA of the CDR3: TGTGCCAGCTCACGGCAGGGGGCGACAGATACGCAGTATTTT. The whole variable domain, remainder taken from reference TRBV18 and TRBJ2-3, is NAGVMQNPRHLVRRRGQEARLRCSPMKGHSHVYWYRQLPEEGLKFMVYLQKENIIDESGMPKERFSAEFPKEGPSILRIQQVVRGDSAAYFCASSRQGATDTQYFGPGTRLTVL.

The rearrangement uses TRBV14 and TRBJ2-1; 8 bases map to TRBD2. J was trimmed by 2 bases and V by 5 bases; bases with no gene match: 8. Germline-derived CDR1 and CDR2 are SGHDN and FVKESK. The CDR3 runs to 16 residues. The CDR3 loop reads CASSKRGSGAYNEQFF. CDR3 DNA: TGTGCCAGCAGCAAAAGAGGTAGCGGGGCCTACAATGAGCAGTTCTTC.

V gene TRBV12-3 or TRBV12-4 combines with J gene TRBJ2-2; 8 nucleotides agree with TRBD1. This CDR3 has 16 amino acids. Unmatched junction bases numbered 9, after V lost 5 bases and J lost 4 bases. For the CDR3, the DNA is TGTGCCAGCAGTCAAAGGCAGGGGGCGGGCACCGGGGAGCTGTTTTTT. Protein product: CASSQRQGAGTGELFF.

This chain uses TRBV4-2 with TRBJ2-1; 13 nucleotides align to TRBD2. This CDR3 is 18 amino acids long. After removal of 0 bases from V and 7 bases from J, the junction contained 9 bases not matched to a gene. Germline V gene data show CDR1 as LGHNA and CDR2 as YNFKEQ. The CDR3 sequence: CASSQDRTSGSAGNEQFF. The CDR3 DNA is TGTGCCAGCAGCCAAGACCGGACTAGCGGGAGCGCGGGGAATGAGCAGTTCTTC.

As DNA, the CDR3 is TGTGCCAGCAGCCGCAGCCTGGGGAGGCAGTACTTC. Amino acid sequence: CASSRSLGRQYF. This chain links TRBV11-3 with TRBJ2-7, with a tentative D call TRBD2 (5 bases). The CDR3 totals 12 residues. CDR1 SGHNT and CDR2 YENEEA come from the germline V gene. V lost 5 bases to trimming and J lost 9 bases, with 14 bases between them.

The rearrangement uses TRBV5-1 and TRBJ1-6, with 9 nucleotides matching TRBD1. The CDR3 extends over 16 amino acids. CDR1 is SGHRS, CDR2 YFSETQ, per germline. The trim removed 4 bases at V and 7 bases at J, leaving 9 bases unmatched. The CDR3: CASSETQGARNSPLHF. In DNA, the CDR3 is TGCGCCAGCAGCGAAACACAGGGGGCTCGGAATTCACCCCTCCACTTT.

The chain couples TRBV5-1 to TRBJ2-3, with 10 bases aligning to TRBD2. CDR3 size: 14 residues. Unmatched junction bases numbered 7, after V lost 7 bases and J lost 5 bases. The germline V gene encodes CDR1 SGHRS and CDR2 YFSETQ. The CDR3 is CASERGGPGDTQYF. CDR3 DNA sequence: TGCGCCAGCGAGCGGGGGGGCCCAGGAGATACGCAGTATTTT.

J is TRBJ2-2 and V is TRBV20-1, with 10 bases identical to TRBD2. V gave up 5 bases and J gave up 4 bases; unmatched junction bases: 4. The CDR3 contains 14 residues. Germline values: CDR1 DFQATT, CDR2 SNEGSKA (reference sequence). Here the CDR3 DNA reads TGCAGTGCTCAGCTAGCGGGGGTCACCGGGGAGCTGTTTTTT. Translation: CSAQLAGVTGELFF.

This clonotype was found a few times. The chain employs TRBV7-6 and TRBJ2-5; either TRBD1 or TRBD2 may fit D (5 bases each). There are 16 residues in the CDR3. Germline assignment: CDR1 SGHVS and CDR2 FNYEAQ. V shed 4 bases and J shed 2 bases, with 17 bases lying between them. DNA for the CDR3: TGTGCCAGCAGCTGGGACCTAGGGAAGGGACAAGAGACCCAGTACTTC. It specifies CASSWDLGKGQETQYF.

V and J are TRBV6-5 and TRBJ2-2; 13 nucleotides line up with TRBD2. The ends lost 0 bases at V and 2 bases at J; junction bases unmatched: 6. Germline values: CDR1 MNHEY, CDR2 SVGAGI. CDR3 size: 19 residues. CDR3 region: CASSYSGLAGVSNTGELFF. For the CDR3, the DNA is TGTGCCAGCAGTTACTCCGGACTAGCGGGAGTTTCAAACACCGGGGAGCTGTTTTTT.

The J gene is TRBJ2-5, the V gene TRBV28; 9 nucleotides match TRBD2. J gave up 4 bases and V 5 bases, and 8 bases lay outside the gene matches. CDR1 is MDHEN, CDR2 SYDVKM, per germline. The CDR3 loop spans 15 amino acids. The CDR3 DNA sequence: TGTGCCAGCAGTAGTAGCGGGAGAGGGCGAGAGACCCAGTACTTC. Its protein is CASSSSGRGRETQYF.

This rearrangement joins TRBV29-1 to TRBJ1-2; D gene uncertain. The CDR3 totals 8 residues. The germline gives CDR1 SQVTM, CDR2 ANQGSEA. V dropped 8 bases and J dropped 8 bases, with 6 bases sitting between them. The CDR3 nucleotides read TGCAGCACTCCCGGCTACACCTTC. Translating gives CSTPGYTF. Supplemented by reference TRBV29-1 and TRBJ1-2, the full variable domain reads SAVISQKPSRDICQRGTSLTIQCQVDSQVTMMFWYRQQPGQSLTLIATANQGSEATYESGFVIDKFPISRPNLTFSTLTVSNMSPEDSSIYLCSTPGYTFGSGTRLTVV.

V gene TRBV7-2 combines with J gene TRBJ1-4; the match to TRBD1 covers 9 bases. J lost 0 bases, V lost 1 base, and 0 bases had no gene match. This CDR3 is 16 amino acids long. Germline assignment: CDR1 SGHTA and CDR2 FQGNSA. CDR3 coding DNA: TGTGCCAGCAGCTTAGGGACAGGGGCAACTAATGAAAAACTGTTTTTT. Amino acid sequence: CASSLGTGATNEKLFF.

This clonotype has just a few counts. The chain employs TRBV5-1 and TRBJ1-5; D call uncertain. In germline, CDR1 is SGHRS, CDR2 YFSETQ. Deletions cut 4 bases from V and 2 bases from J, with 13 bases between. The CDR3 has 15 amino acids. For the CDR3, the DNA is TGCGCCAGCAGCCCGGACGGGTATGGCAATCAGCCCCAGCATTTT. The encoded protein is CASSPDGYGNQPQHF.

This chain connects TRBV20-1 to TRBJ2-3; 8 bases line up with TRBD2. Germline CDR1 DFQATT, CDR2 SNEGSKA (reference sequence). There are 15 residues in the CDR3. Losses at the gene ends were 6 bases for V and 7 bases for J; bases not matched to a gene: 15. Written as DNA, the CDR3 is TGCAGTGCCCAAACCACTAGCGGCAGCACCCATACGCAGTATTTT. It codes for CSAQTTSGSTHTQYF.

The gene calls are TRBV30 and TRBJ2-1, with 12 nucleotides matching TRBD2. There are 16 residues in the CDR3. With V trimmed by 1 base and J by 3 bases, 4 bases remained unmatched. Per germline, CDR1 GTSNPN and CDR2 SVGIG (reference sequence). In DNA form, the CDR3 reads TGTGCCTGGAGTGACCCGGGACTAGCGGGCTACAATGAGCAGTTCTTC. Its protein is CAWSDPGLAGYNEQFF. The entire variable domain, with the rest obtained from reference TRBV30 and TRBJ2-1, is as follows: SQTIHQWPATLVQPVGSPLSLECTVEGTSNPNLYWYRQAAGRGLQLLFYSVGIGQISSEVPQNLSASRPQDRQFILSSKKLLLSDSGFYLCAWSDPGLAGYNEQFFGPGTRLTVL.

The sample holds many counts of this clonotype. The rearrangement joins TRBV20-1 to TRBJ2-7; maybe TRBD1 (6 bases). Looked up from germline, CDR1 is DFQATT and CDR2 is SNEGSKA (reference sequence). The CDR3 contains 12 residues. V dropped 6 bases and J dropped 2 bases, with 11 bases sitting between them. CDR3 DNA: TGCAGTGCCCCGGACAGCACCTACGAGCAGTACTTC. Its translation: CSAPDSTYEQYF.

This chain uses TRBV7-2 with TRBJ2-6; D remains unclear. CDR3 length: 13 amino acids. The germline CDR1 and CDR2 sequences are SGHTA and FQGNSA. Trimming stripped 6 bases from V and 3 bases from J, with 6 bases between. CDR3 sequence reads: CASSPGGANVLTF. CDR3 nucleotide sequence: TGTGCCAGCAGTCCGGGTGGGGCCAACGTCCTGACTTTC.

This clonotype was counted a few times. CDR3 bases: TGCGCCAGCAGCCTCCTTGGGACAGGGAGTGAAAAACTGTTTTTT. This codes for CASSLLGTGSEKLFF. The rearrangement joins TRBV4-3 to TRBJ1-4; 9 bases fit TRBD1. The CDR3 has 15 amino acids. The trim removed 4 bases at V and 7 bases at J, leaving 7 bases unmatched. Germline values: CDR1 LGHNA, CDR2 YSLEER.

This clonotype has just a few counts. This chain uses TRBV20-1 with TRBJ2-7; the D is unclear. The germline V gene encodes CDR1 DFQATT and CDR2 SNEGSKA (reference sequence). CDR3 length: 12 amino acids. Deletions cut 8 bases from V and 2 bases from J, with 13 bases between. This chain's CDR3 is CSLTGPTYEQYF. In nucleotides, the CDR3 is TGCAGTCTAACCGGGCCTACCTACGAGCAGTACTTC.

V usage is TRBV6-1 and J usage is TRBJ1-2, with no clear D. Germline assignment: CDR1 MNHNS and CDR2 SASEGT. The CDR3 has 14 residues. V lost 2 bases and J 3 bases, leaving 10 bases between the germline ends. The CDR3 loop reads CASSERGNDYGYTF. The CDR3 bases are TGTGCCAGCAGTGAAAGAGGGAATGACTATGGCTACACCTTC.

The rearrangement links TRBV20-1 to TRBJ2-1; TRBD2 aligns across 10 bases. With 0 bases clipped from V and 10 bases from J, the junction kept 9 bases outside the gene matches. This CDR3 contains 15 residues. The V gene's germline CDR1 is DFQATT and CDR2 SNEGSKA (reference sequence). CDR3 region: CSARDRLAGSREQFF. As DNA, the CDR3 is TGCAGTGCTAGAGACCGACTAGCGGGTTCCAGGGAGCAGTTCTTC.

This clonotype was detected only a few times. The rearrangement uses TRBV5-1 and TRBJ2-3; D is perhaps TRBD1 or TRBD2 (5 bases each). The CDR3 is 14 amino acids. CDR1 SGHRS and CDR2 YFSETQ come from the germline V gene. The germline V and J ends were trimmed by 5 bases and 0 bases, with 10 bases remaining between them. CDR3 protein: CASRSGPSTDTQYF. CDR3 DNA: TGCGCCAGCAGATCGGGGCCGAGCACAGATACGCAGTATTTT.

CDR3 residues: CASSPPEVWAGEYNEQFF. CDR3 bases: TGCGCCAGCAGCCCCCCTGAAGTCTGGGCGGGAGAGTACAATGAGCAGTTCTTC. The V and J genes are TRBV5-1 and TRBJ2-1; 7 nucleotides align to TRBD2. V shed 4 bases and J 4 bases; nucleotides not matched to a gene: 17. This CDR3 region has 18 residues. Germline V CDR1 and CDR2: SGHRS, YFSETQ.

This clonotype was observed once. The CDR3 spells CATSDQGDQPQHF. As DNA, the CDR3 is TGTGCCACCAGTGATCAGGGGGATCAGCCCCAGCATTTT. The V gene is TRBV24-1, the J gene TRBJ1-5, with TRBD1 matching over 7 bases. V lost 3 bases, J lost 5 bases, and 0 bases stayed unmatched. Germline CDR1 reads KGHDR; CDR2 reads SFDVKD. CDR3 length: 13 amino acids.

In this sample, this clonotype turned up many times. J is TRBJ2-1 and V is TRBV18, with D unresolved. V lost 2 bases to trimming and J lost 5 bases, with 7 bases between them. Germline CDR1 reads KGHSH; CDR2 reads LQKENI. The CDR3 has 13 residues. CDR3 loop: CASSPGLDNEQFF. The CDR3 DNA sequence: TGTGCCAGCTCACCAGGTCTCGACAATGAGCAGTTCTTC.

This clonotype was found a few times. The V gene is TRBV27, the J gene TRBJ2-7, with D unresolved. Germline V lookup: CDR1 MNHEY, CDR2 SMNVEV (reference sequence). V was shortened by 3 bases and J by 3 bases, with 9 bases between the two germline ends. This CDR3 is built from 13 residues. The CDR3 reads CASSFQWGYEQYF. Written as DNA, the CDR3 is TGTGCCAGCAGTTTTCAGTGGGGCTACGAGCAGTACTTC.

This clonotype showed up many times. The chain is built from TRBV12-3 or TRBV12-4 and TRBJ2-6; 8 bases map to TRBD2. This CDR3 has 15 residues. With 7 bases clipped from V and 3 bases from J, the junction kept 5 bases outside the gene matches. The CDR3, as DNA: TGTGCCAGCAAACGGGAGGGCCTTGGGGCCAACGTCCTGACTTTC. Translated: CASKREGLGANVLTF.

This clonotype was counted only a few times. The gene calls are TRBV11-1 and TRBJ2-1; 8 positions match TRBD2. The CDR3 has 19 residues. Trimming removed 5 bases from V and 9 bases from J; junction bases left unmatched: 24. Germline V CDR1 and CDR2: SGHAT, FQDESV (reference sequence). The CDR3 DNA is TGTGCCAGCAGCACAAAGATCCCTGGACCCACAACGGGGGGGAGTGAGCAGTTCTTC. The encoded protein is CASSTKIPGPTTGGSEQFF.

The chain links TRBV29-1 to TRBJ2-3, with TRBD2 identical over 9 bases. Germline loops: CDR1 SQVTM, CDR2 ANQGSEA. The CDR3 length is 13 residues. J gave up 2 bases and V 6 bases, and 3 bases lay outside the gene matches. The CDR3 DNA reads as TGCAGCGTGCTAGCGGGGTCCACAGATACGCAGTATTTT. It codes for CSVLAGSTDTQYF.

This clonotype was counted only a few times. The chain employs TRBV20-1 and TRBJ1-3, with unresolved D. Germline lookup yields CDR1 DFQATT and CDR2 SNEGSKA (reference sequence). The CDR3 has 13 amino acids. V gave up 4 bases and J gave up 6 bases, with 13 bases separating them. CDR3 region: CSAKIFGINTIYF. As DNA, the CDR3 is TGCAGTGCTAAAATTTTTGGGATAAACACCATATATTTT.

This clonotype was seen a handful of times. This sequence joins TRBV10-2 and TRBJ1-1, with D perhaps TRBD1 (5 bases). V was clipped by 2 bases and J by 8 bases, with 12 bases between them. Germline CDR1 and CDR2: WSHSY and SAAADI. This CDR3 contains 13 residues. Here the CDR3 DNA reads TGCGCCAGCAGTGAGAGGGGACCCCGAGAAGCTTTCTTT. Translation gives CASSERGPREAFF.